The TCR beta chain under discussion was sequenced for a study of regulatory T cells in long-lasting Graves disease. Study-wide context: It was over 5 years of antithyroid drugs, with positive TSH receptor antibodies, that meant persistent Graves' disease.

This clonotype was counted at least ten times. As to time point: persistent/refractory GD, antithyroid drugs over 5 years with positive TRAb. TCR sequences were obtained from RNA taken from PBMCs. V was clipped by 0 bases and J by 7 bases, with 10 bases between them. Germline assignment: CDR1 GTSNPN and CDR2 SVGIG (reference sequence). The CDR3 consists of 12 residues. Combining iRepertoire HTBI primers with Arm-PCR of CDR3 regions, the authors built TCR beta libraries. TCRdb reprocessed the multiplex PCR reads with MiXCR, giving one entry per CDR3 protein. The repertoire holds 400,000 to 500,000 distinct CDR3 sequences, approximately 23% seen once, with around 13% in the top ten.

The chain couples TRBV30 to TRBJ2-7, with D unclear. The source was peripheral blood mononuclear cells (PBMCs), collected when the disease was refractory, from a patient treated with antithyroid drugs. This clonotype was sampled from a female donor with Graves disease. The CDR3: CAWSVTGEEQYF. The CDR3 coding sequence is TGTGCCTGGAGTGTAACTGGGGAAGAGCAGTACTTC.